This TCR beta chain was sequenced in a study of blood T cell repertoires in COVID-19. Across the study: The study drew acute and convalescent COVID-19 samples from the United States, Italy and Spain.

Germline CDR1 SGHAT, CDR2 FQNNGV. This CDR3 comprises 15 residues. J gave up 3 bases and V 5 bases, and 7 bases lay outside the gene matches. Assignments of participants to cohorts depended upon their own reported clinical history. Original data processing: By means of reference gene primer amplification, nucleated cell counts were estimated. Generated by immunoSEQ multiplex PCR, the TCRdb table keeps only in-frame clones and is missing some. The V and J calls and clone size were taken over from that table, and D and trimming were inferred from the DNA. The table has approximately 190,000 clones, approximately 82% seen once; the top ten hold 4.5% to 6.5%.

This receptor was obtained from a woman in her sixties with acute COVID-19. The sample consisted of PBMCs or T cells enriched from blood (not recorded which). This sequence joins TRBV11-2 and TRBJ2-3, with TRBD1 identical over 8 bases. The CDR3 coding sequence is TGTGCCAGCAGCCTCGGGACAGGACCTACAGATACGCAGTATTTT. Translating it yields CASSLGTGPTDTQYF. Together with reference TRBV11-2 and TRBJ2-3, the CDR3 gives the full variable domain: EAGVAQSPRYKIIEKRQSVAFWCNPISGHATLYWYQQILGQGPKLLIQFQNNGVVDDSQLPKDRFSAERLKGVDSTLKIQPAKLEDSAVYLCASSLGTGPTDTQYFGPGTRLTVL.